The 14 T cell receptor beta chains listed next were all sequenced from one sample in a study of shared clonotypes between healthy human individuals. Method: immunoSEQ multiplex PCR; TCRdb's copy keeps in-frame clones and lacks some. The sample includes hundreds of thousands of clones, roughly 97% of them seen just once. The sequenced sample consisted of naive CD4+ T cells sorted from blood. Noted subset: CD45RA+ positively selected. The source is a woman aged 30 to 39 in good health.

The chain recombines TRBV30 with TRBJ2-2, with no clear D. CDR3 length: 14 residues. Germline loops: CDR1 GTSNPN, CDR2 SVGIG (reference sequence). Trimming removed 1 base from V and 5 bases from J, with 11 bases in between. The CDR3 nucleotides read TGTGCCTGGAGTGCAGATACTGGTACCGGGGAGCTGTTTTTT. This sequence encodes CAWSADTGTGELFF.

V gene TRBV18 combines with J gene TRBJ1-2; D uncertain. CDR1 KGHSH and CDR2 LQKENI come from the germline V gene. The ends were cut back, 3 bases at V and 6 bases at J, with 11 bases in the middle. This CDR3 is built from 13 residues. In DNA, the CDR3 is TGTGCCAGCTCACCTTCGACCGACGATGGCTACACCTTC. Amino acids: CASSPSTDDGYTF.

The chain recombines TRBV15 with TRBJ2-7, with 9 bases aligning to TRBD2. The V segment lost 1 base and the J segment 3 bases; nucleotides outside the gene matches: 10. Germline V gene sequence: CDR1 LNHNV, CDR2 YYDKDF (reference sequence). This CDR3 comprises 17 residues. The CDR3 DNA follows: TGTGCCACCAGCAGAGCGTCGGATAGCGGGAGTGGCTACGAGCAGTACTTC. This translates into CATSRASDSGSGYEQYF. Full variable domain (remainder filled in from reference TRBV15 and TRBJ2-7): DAMVIQNPRYQVTQFGKPVTLSCSQTLNHNVMYWYQQKSSQAPKLLFHYYDKDFNNEADTPDNFQSRRPNTSFCFLDIRSPGLGDTAMYLCATSRASDSGSGYEQYFGPGTRLTVT.

This chain joins TRBV6-6 and TRBJ1-2; TRBD1 matches at 8 bases. Germline V gene sequence: CDR1 MNHNY, CDR2 SVGAGI (reference sequence). Germline trimming cut 5 bases from V and 4 bases from J; bases unmatched to any gene: 9. The CDR3 has 15 residues. The CDR3 DNA reads TGTGCCAGCAGTCCCTCGACAGGGGACATCTATGGCTACACCTTC. It is translated as CASSPSTGDIYGYTF.

V is TRBV29-1 and J is TRBJ1-3; 8 bases match TRBD1. Germline V CDR1 and CDR2: SQVTM, ANQGSEA. With 6 bases clipped from V and 7 bases from J, the junction kept 11 bases outside the gene matches. CDR3 size: 14 residues. This CDR3 is CSVARGLDRNTIYF. DNA of the CDR3: TGCAGCGTCGCCAGGGGGCTTGATAGGAACACCATATATTTT.

This chain uses TRBV30 with TRBJ1-6; D possibly corresponds to TRBD1 (6 bases). Deletions cut 2 bases from V and 10 bases from J, with 12 bases between. This CDR3 spans 13 amino acids. The germline CDR1 and CDR2 sequences are GTSNPN and SVGIG (reference sequence). The CDR3 reads CAWSSGVGSPLHF. The CDR3 nucleotides read TGTGCCTGGAGTTCAGGGGTTGGATCACCCCTCCACTTT.

The chain recombines TRBV13 with TRBJ1-1, with 7 nucleotides matching TRBD1. The CDR3 consists of 16 residues. The J segment lost 1 base and the V segment lost 7 bases, leaving 12 bases of the junction unmatched. The germline V gene encodes CDR1 PRHDT and CDR2 FYEKMQ (reference sequence). DNA for the CDR3: TGTGCCAGCACCTGGGGATGGGGACAGACGAACACTGAAGCTTTCTTT. Its translation is CASTWGWGQTNTEAFF.

The chain combines TRBV4-1 with TRBJ1-2; TRBD1 aligns across 7 bases. The V gene's germline CDR1 is MGHRA and CDR2 YSYEKL. Trimming at V came to 3 bases and at J to 3 bases, leaving 7 bases not matched to a gene. The CDR3 sequence is 15 residues long. CDR3 in amino acids: CASSQARQGHYGYTF. CDR3 nucleotides: TGCGCCAGCAGCCAGGCGAGACAGGGTCACTATGGCTACACCTTC.

The chain employs TRBV11-2 and TRBJ2-1; D not resolved. The CDR3 runs 13 residues. Deletions cut 5 bases from V and 8 bases from J, with 13 bases between. CDR1 is SGHAT, CDR2 FQNNGV, per germline. This chain's CDR3 is CASSPQQYHEQFF. The CDR3 DNA sequence: TGTGCCAGCAGCCCCCAGCAGTACCATGAGCAGTTCTTC.

The J gene is TRBJ2-3, the V gene TRBV7-6; a possible D gene is TRBD2 (6 bases). Germline CDR1 reads SGHVS; CDR2 reads FNYEAQ. Deletions cut 4 bases from V and 1 base from J, with 12 bases between. The CDR3 is 15 residues long. The CDR3 DNA reads TGTGCCAGCAGCTCGGCGGGACTTGGCACAGATACGCAGTATTTT. It translates to CASSSAGLGTDTQYF.

The chain employs TRBV29-1 and TRBJ2-7; TRBD1 aligns across 11 bases. Germline values: CDR1 SQVTM, CDR2 ANQGSEA. With 8 bases clipped from V and 1 base from J, the junction kept 10 bases outside the gene matches. The CDR3 is 15 amino acids. The CDR3 coding sequence is TGCAGCTCCTCATTCGGGACAGGGGGTTCCTACGAGCAGTACTTC. It translates to CSSSFGTGGSYEQYF.

The CDR3 coding sequence is TGTGCCAGCAGCCTTTCTGGGACGGGGAATTCACCCCTCCACTTT. Translated, it gives CASSLSGTGNSPLHF. The rearrangement links TRBV4-2 to TRBJ1-6, with a weak D call TRBD1 (5 bases). The V and J ends lost 4 bases and 7 bases respectively, with 14 bases between them. The CDR3 runs to 15 residues. Germline lookup yields CDR1 LGHNA and CDR2 YNFKEQ.

The chain recombines TRBV29-1 with TRBJ2-5; 12 nucleotides match TRBD2. Trimming cost V 3 bases and J 5 bases; bases outside gene matches: 10. The CDR3 runs to 16 residues. Germline CDR1 is SQVTM and CDR2 is ANQGSEA. This CDR3 reads CSVEGLAGGSGETQYF. DNA for the CDR3: TGCAGCGTTGAGGGGCTAGCGGGAGGGAGCGGGGAGACCCAGTACTTC.

The chain combines TRBV7-6 with TRBJ1-1, with 9 bases that match TRBD1. The CDR3 loop spans 16 amino acids. Germline lookup yields CDR1 SGHVS and CDR2 FNYEAQ. V shed 1 base and J 1 base; nucleotides not matched to a gene: 4. CDR3 bases: TGTGCCAGCAGCTTAGGGACAGGGGACCGGAACACTGAAGCTTTCTTT. It encodes CASSLGTGDRNTEAFF.